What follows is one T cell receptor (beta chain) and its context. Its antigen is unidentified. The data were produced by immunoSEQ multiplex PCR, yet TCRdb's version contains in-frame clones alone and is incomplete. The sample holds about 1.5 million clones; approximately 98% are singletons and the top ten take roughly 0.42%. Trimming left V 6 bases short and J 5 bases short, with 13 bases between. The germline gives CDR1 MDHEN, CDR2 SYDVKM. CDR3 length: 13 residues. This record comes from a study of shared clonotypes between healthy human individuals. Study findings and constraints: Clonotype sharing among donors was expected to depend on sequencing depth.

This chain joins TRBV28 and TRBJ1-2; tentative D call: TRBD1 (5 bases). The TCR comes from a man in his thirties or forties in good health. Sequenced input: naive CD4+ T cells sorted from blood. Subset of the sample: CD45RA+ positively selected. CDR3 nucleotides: TGTGCCAGCAGATTTCCAGGGCCATATGGCTACACCTTC. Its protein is CASRFPGPYGYTF.